These T cell receptor beta chains were read from a single sample in a study of human T cells and chemical hapten exposure. TCRdb re-called the RACE reads with MiXCR, one entry per CDR3 protein. This table has about 120,000 distinct CDR3 sequences, 12% appearing once. The sample in question was whole blood, obtained in connection with sensitization to the hapten diphenylcyclopropenone (DPC). These receptor sequences come from a woman aged 50 to 60 with alopecia areata. Some clones in this sample may be carry-over from other donors' samples. Each CDR3 is given with its conserved first and last residue. Each record gives: D gene, J gene, V gene, clone size, CDR3 DNA, CDR3 protein. D genes are given only for firm matches. Clone size is given for some rows only: seen once, a few or many times, or a class if the clone is expanded.

d_gene: TRBD1
j_gene: TRBJ2-7
v_gene: TRBV28
abundance: .
CDR3nt: TGTGCCAGCAGGACGGGACAGGGATCCTACGAGCAGTACTTC
CDR3aa: CASRTGQGSYEQYF

d_gene: TRBD2
j_gene: TRBJ2-1
v_gene: TRBV6-2/TRBV6-3
abundance: many
CDR3nt: TGTGCCAGCAGTTACTATGGGACTAAAAATGAGCAGTTCTTC
CDR3aa: CASSYYGTKNEQFF

d_gene: .
j_gene: TRBJ2-2
v_gene: TRBV7-9
abundance: many
CDR3nt: TGTGCCAGCAGCAAAAACACCGGGGAGCTGTTTTTT
CDR3aa: CASSKNTGELFF

d_gene: TRBD1
j_gene: TRBJ1-2
v_gene: TRBV28
abundance: few
CDR3nt: TGTGCCAGCAGTTTGCAACAGGGGACCCACACCTTC
CDR3aa: CASSLQQGTHTF

d_gene: .
j_gene: TRBJ1-1
v_gene: TRBV28
abundance: few
CDR3nt: TGTGCCAGCAGGGATGGACCAGGAGGGGGAGCTTTCTTT
CDR3aa: CASRDGPGGGAFF

d_gene: TRBD2
j_gene: TRBJ2-7
v_gene: TRBV6-6
abundance: .
CDR3nt: TGTGCCAGCAGGCCTAGCGGGATAGTCTCGTACGAGCAGTACTTC
CDR3aa: CASRPSGIVSYEQYF

d_gene: TRBD2
j_gene: TRBJ2-5
v_gene: TRBV6-5
abundance: .
CDR3nt: TGTGCCAGCAGTTCAAGCGGGAGGGGTGAGACCCAGTACTTC
CDR3aa: CASSSSGRGETQYF

d_gene: TRBD1
j_gene: TRBJ1-2
v_gene: TRBV25-1
abundance: few
CDR3nt: TGTGCCAGCAGTGACGGACAGGGCTTCTATGGCTACACCTTC
CDR3aa: CASSDGQGFYGYTF

d_gene: TRBD1
j_gene: TRBJ2-3
v_gene: TRBV28
abundance: .
CDR3nt: TGTGCCAGCAGTTTTCAGGGGGCAGATACGCAGTATTTT
CDR3aa: CASSFQGADTQYF

d_gene: .
j_gene: TRBJ2-1
v_gene: TRBV6-1
abundance: many
CDR3nt: TGTGCCAGCAGTGAACTCCACAATGAGCAGTTCTTC
CDR3aa: CASSELHNEQFF

d_gene: TRBD1
j_gene: TRBJ1-5
v_gene: TRBV12-3/TRBV12-4
abundance: few
CDR3nt: TGTGCCAGCAGCCAGACAGGGGGTAGCAATCAGCCCCAGCATTTT
CDR3aa: CASSQTGGSNQPQHF

d_gene: .
j_gene: TRBJ2-2
v_gene: TRBV5-1
abundance: .
CDR3nt: TGCGCCAGCAGCTTGATCGGGCACACCGGGGAGCTGTTTTTT
CDR3aa: CASSLIGHTGELFF

d_gene: TRBD2
j_gene: TRBJ2-7
v_gene: TRBV12-3/TRBV12-4
abundance: few
CDR3nt: TGTGCCAGCAGTCGGTACGGGGGGGGTTCCTACGAGCAGTACTTC
CDR3aa: CASSRYGGGSYEQYF

d_gene: TRBD2
j_gene: TRBJ2-7
v_gene: TRBV27
abundance: .
CDR3nt: TGTGCCAGCCGCCCGGGGGGGGGTGGTCACGAGCAGTACTTC
CDR3aa: CASRPGGGGHEQYF

d_gene: TRBD1
j_gene: TRBJ1-5
v_gene: TRBV5-1
abundance: many
CDR3nt: TGCGCCAGCAGTACCGGGACAGGGGACCAGCCCCAGCATTTT
CDR3aa: CASSTGTGDQPQHF

d_gene: .
j_gene: TRBJ1-4
v_gene: TRBV27
abundance: many
CDR3nt: TGTGCCAGCAGATATCGGGCCAGAGCAACTAATGAAAAACTGTTTTTT
CDR3aa: CASRYRARATNEKLFF

d_gene: .
j_gene: TRBJ1-1
v_gene: TRBV12-3/TRBV12-4
abundance: many
CDR3nt: TGTGCCAGCAGTCCTCGGGGGTCCATGAACACTGAAGCTTTCTTT
CDR3aa: CASSPRGSMNTEAFF

d_gene: .
j_gene: TRBJ1-1
v_gene: TRBV7-6
abundance: .
CDR3nt: TGTGCCAGCAGCCGCCCATCGGGCACCGGAGACACTGAAGCTTTCTTT
CDR3aa: CASSRPSGTGDTEAFF

d_gene: TRBD1
j_gene: TRBJ2-3
v_gene: TRBV29-1
abundance: many
CDR3nt: TGCAGCGTCGCCCGCCCTAGAGGACAGGGGCGAATTAGAGATACGCAGTATTTT
CDR3aa: CSVARPRGQGRIRDTQYF

d_gene: .
j_gene: TRBJ2-1
v_gene: TRBV28
abundance: .
CDR3nt: TGTGCCAGCCGTCTTGCCAATGAGCAGTTCTTC
CDR3aa: CASRLANEQFF

d_gene: .
j_gene: TRBJ1-5
v_gene: TRBV7-9
abundance: .
CDR3nt: TGTGCCAGCAGCTTAGTGGGCGGCGGTCAGCCCCAGCATTTT
CDR3aa: CASSLVGGGQPQHF

d_gene: .
j_gene: TRBJ2-3
v_gene: TRBV11-2
abundance: many
CDR3nt: TGTGCCAGCAGCTCACGTGAAGGAATCCCAGATACGCAGTATTTT
CDR3aa: CASSSREGIPDTQYF

d_gene: TRBD2
j_gene: TRBJ2-4
v_gene: TRBV18
abundance: .
CDR3nt: TGTGCCAGCTCACCAAGGACTAGCGGCCTCAAAAACATTCAGTACTTC
CDR3aa: CASSPRTSGLKNIQYF

d_gene: .
j_gene: TRBJ1-3
v_gene: TRBV4-1
abundance: .
CDR3nt: TGCGCCAGCAGCCAACTAGAAACTGGAAACACCATATATTTT
CDR3aa: CASSQLETGNTIYF

d_gene: .
j_gene: TRBJ1-6
v_gene: TRBV6-5
abundance: many
CDR3nt: TGTGCCAGCAGCACGGGGCGGCACCGAACCCTCCACTTT
CDR3aa: CASSTGRHRTLHF

d_gene: TRBD2
j_gene: TRBJ2-5
v_gene: TRBV18
abundance: few
CDR3nt: TGTGCCAGCTCACCTCAGACTAGCGGGGGCGAGACCCAGTACTTC
CDR3aa: CASSPQTSGGETQYF

d_gene: .
j_gene: TRBJ1-2
v_gene: TRBV10-2
abundance: many
CDR3nt: TGCGCCAGCAGTGAAGGAAACAGGGTAACCCCGGAGACTGGCTACACCTTC
CDR3aa: CASSEGNRVTPETGYTF

d_gene: TRBD2
j_gene: TRBJ2-3
v_gene: TRBV9
abundance: few
CDR3nt: TGTGCCAGCAGCGGCGGGACTAGTGGGGGTACGCAGTATTTT
CDR3aa: CASSGGTSGGTQYF

d_gene: .
j_gene: TRBJ2-7
v_gene: TRBV4-2
abundance: few
CDR3nt: TGTGCCAGCAGCCAAGATGGGGGAGCGTTCTACGAGCAGTACTTC
CDR3aa: CASSQDGGAFYEQYF

d_gene: .
j_gene: TRBJ1-1
v_gene: TRBV14
abundance: .
CDR3nt: TGTGCCAGCAGCCAAGTGGTTAACACTGAAGCTTTCTTT
CDR3aa: CASSQVVNTEAFF

d_gene: TRBD1
j_gene: TRBJ2-1
v_gene: TRBV27
abundance: few
CDR3nt: TGTGCCAGCAGCTGGACAGGGGATGTAGGGCAGTTCTTC
CDR3aa: CASSWTGDVGQFF

d_gene: .
j_gene: TRBJ2-5
v_gene: TRBV5-4
abundance: many
CDR3nt: TGTGCCAGCAGCTTGGAACAGCAAGAGACCCAGTACTTC
CDR3aa: CASSLEQQETQYF

d_gene: .
j_gene: TRBJ2-7
v_gene: TRBV25-1
abundance: .
CDR3nt: TGTGCCAGCAGTGCCGTGAGCTCCTACGAGCAGTACTTC
CDR3aa: CASSAVSSYEQYF

d_gene: .
j_gene: TRBJ2-3
v_gene: TRBV7-8
abundance: few
CDR3nt: TGTGCCAGCAGCTCCCGGGCAGATACGCAGTATTTT
CDR3aa: CASSSRADTQYF

d_gene: .
j_gene: TRBJ1-2
v_gene: TRBV7-6
abundance: few
CDR3nt: TGTGCCAGCAGCCTGCCCGTCGGGACGGGGCCCGCGGAGGGCTACACCTTC
CDR3aa: CASSLPVGTGPAEGYTF

d_gene: TRBD1
j_gene: TRBJ2-7
v_gene: TRBV6-6
abundance: few
CDR3nt: TGTGCCAGCGGGACAGACCCCTACGAGCAGTACTTC
CDR3aa: CASGTDPYEQYF

d_gene: TRBD1
j_gene: TRBJ1-4
v_gene: TRBV28
abundance: few
CDR3nt: TGTGCCAGCAGGACACCGGGACAGTCTAATGAAAAACTGTTTTTT
CDR3aa: CASRTPGQSNEKLFF

d_gene: .
j_gene: TRBJ2-3
v_gene: TRBV9
abundance: few
CDR3nt: TGTGCCAGCAGCCCGACACCAGGGAGGCCCACTAGCCGGAGCGGTCGGGGCACAGATACGCAGTATTTT
CDR3aa: CASSPTPGRPTSRSGRGTDTQYF

d_gene: TRBD1
j_gene: TRBJ2-7
v_gene: TRBV6-2/TRBV6-3
abundance: few
CDR3nt: TGTGCCAGCGGACAGGGGGCCTGGCAGTACTTC
CDR3aa: CASGQGAWQYF

d_gene: .
j_gene: TRBJ1-1
v_gene: TRBV15
abundance: many
CDR3nt: TGTGCCACCGGGGGATCTGGCACTGAAGCTTTCTTT
CDR3aa: CATGGSGTEAFF

d_gene: .
j_gene: TRBJ1-1
v_gene: TRBV28
abundance: few
CDR3nt: TGTGCCAGCAGTTTAACTGAAGCTTTCTTT
CDR3aa: CASSLTEAFF

d_gene: .
j_gene: TRBJ2-7
v_gene: TRBV7-8
abundance: .
CDR3nt: TGTGCCAGCAGCTTAAACGGAAAGTTGGAGCAGTACTTC
CDR3aa: CASSLNGKLEQYF